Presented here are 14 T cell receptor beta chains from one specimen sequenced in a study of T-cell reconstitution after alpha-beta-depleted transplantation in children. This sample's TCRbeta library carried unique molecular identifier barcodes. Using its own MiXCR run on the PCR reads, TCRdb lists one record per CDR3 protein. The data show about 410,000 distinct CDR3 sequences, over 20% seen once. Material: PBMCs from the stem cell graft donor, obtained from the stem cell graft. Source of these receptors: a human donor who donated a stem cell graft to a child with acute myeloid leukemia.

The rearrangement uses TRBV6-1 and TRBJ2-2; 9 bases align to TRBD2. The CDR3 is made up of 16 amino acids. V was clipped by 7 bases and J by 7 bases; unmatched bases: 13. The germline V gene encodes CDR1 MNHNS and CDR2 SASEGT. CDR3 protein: CASTTGGRALGGELFF. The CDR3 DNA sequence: TGTGCCAGCACCACGGGCGGGAGGGCCTTAGGCGGGGAGCTGTTTTTT.

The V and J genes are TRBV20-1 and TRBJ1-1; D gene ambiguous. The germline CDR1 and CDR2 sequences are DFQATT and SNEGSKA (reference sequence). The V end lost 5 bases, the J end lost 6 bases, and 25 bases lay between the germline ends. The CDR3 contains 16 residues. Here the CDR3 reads CSAANLDRSAWAEAFF. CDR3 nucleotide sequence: TGCAGTGCTGCAAACCTCGACCGTTCGGCTTGGGCTGAAGCTTTCTTT.

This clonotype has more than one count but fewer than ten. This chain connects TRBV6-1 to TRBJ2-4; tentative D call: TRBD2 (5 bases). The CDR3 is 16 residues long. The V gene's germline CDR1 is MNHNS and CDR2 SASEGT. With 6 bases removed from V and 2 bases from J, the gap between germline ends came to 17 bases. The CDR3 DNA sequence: TGTGCCAGCAGCCCCGGGCCCCGAGGGACCAAAAACATTCAGTACTTC. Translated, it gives CASSPGPRGTKNIQYF.

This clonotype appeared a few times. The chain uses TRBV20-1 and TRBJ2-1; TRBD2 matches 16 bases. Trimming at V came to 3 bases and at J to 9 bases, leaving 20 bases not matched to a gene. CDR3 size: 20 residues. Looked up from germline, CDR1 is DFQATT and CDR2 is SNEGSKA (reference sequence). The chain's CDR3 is CSARVAPGLAGGAPYGEQFF. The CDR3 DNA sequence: TGCAGTGCTAGGGTAGCCCCGGGACTAGCGGGAGGGGCCCCTTATGGTGAGCAGTTCTTC.

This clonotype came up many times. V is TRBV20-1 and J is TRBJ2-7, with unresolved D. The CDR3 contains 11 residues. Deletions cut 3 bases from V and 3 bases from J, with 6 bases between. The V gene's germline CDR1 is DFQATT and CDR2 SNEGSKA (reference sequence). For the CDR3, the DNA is TGCAGTGCTAGCGAAATCTACGAGCAGTACTTC. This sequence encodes CSASEIYEQYF.

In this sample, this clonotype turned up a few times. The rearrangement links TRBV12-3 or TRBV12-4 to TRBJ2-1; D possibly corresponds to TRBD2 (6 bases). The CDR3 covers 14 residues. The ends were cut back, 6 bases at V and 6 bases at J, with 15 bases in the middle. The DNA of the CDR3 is TGTGCCAGCAGACTCGGGACTGGAACCAATGAGCAGTTCTTC. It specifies CASRLGTGTNEQFF.

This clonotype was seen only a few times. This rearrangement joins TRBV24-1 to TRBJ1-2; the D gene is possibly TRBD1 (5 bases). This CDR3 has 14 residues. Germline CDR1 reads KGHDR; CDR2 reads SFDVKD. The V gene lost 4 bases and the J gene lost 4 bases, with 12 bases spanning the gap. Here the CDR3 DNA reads TGTGCCACCAGTGACCCCCGGGACTTCTATGGCTACACCTTC. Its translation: CATSDPRDFYGYTF.

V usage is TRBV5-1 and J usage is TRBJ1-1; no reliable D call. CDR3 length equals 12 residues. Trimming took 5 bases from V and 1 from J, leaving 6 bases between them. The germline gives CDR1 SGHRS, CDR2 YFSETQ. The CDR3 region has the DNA TGCGCCAGCAGAGAAACGAACACTGAAGCTTTCTTT. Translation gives CASRETNTEAFF.

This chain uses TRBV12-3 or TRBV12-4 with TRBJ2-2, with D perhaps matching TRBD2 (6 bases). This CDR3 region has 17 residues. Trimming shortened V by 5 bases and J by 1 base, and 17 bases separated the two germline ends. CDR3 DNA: TGTGCCAGCAGTCCGGGACTGCGATCTGGGAACACCGGGGAGCTGTTTTTT. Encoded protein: CASSPGLRSGNTGELFF.

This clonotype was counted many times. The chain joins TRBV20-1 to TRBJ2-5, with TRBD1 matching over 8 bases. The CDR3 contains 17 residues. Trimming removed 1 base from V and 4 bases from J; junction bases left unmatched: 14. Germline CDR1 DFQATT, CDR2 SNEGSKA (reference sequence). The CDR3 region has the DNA TGCAGTGCTAGAGGTTACACTGACAGGGGCCCTCGAGAGACCCAGTACTTC. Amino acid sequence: CSARGYTDRGPRETQYF.

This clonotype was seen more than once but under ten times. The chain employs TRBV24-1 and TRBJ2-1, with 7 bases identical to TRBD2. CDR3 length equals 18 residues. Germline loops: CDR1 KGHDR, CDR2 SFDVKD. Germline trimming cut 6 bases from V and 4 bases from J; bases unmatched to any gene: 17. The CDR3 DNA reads TGTGCCACCAGTCGGACCCCACGGCTAGCGGATCAGTACAATGAGCAGTTCTTC. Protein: CATSRTPRLADQYNEQFF.

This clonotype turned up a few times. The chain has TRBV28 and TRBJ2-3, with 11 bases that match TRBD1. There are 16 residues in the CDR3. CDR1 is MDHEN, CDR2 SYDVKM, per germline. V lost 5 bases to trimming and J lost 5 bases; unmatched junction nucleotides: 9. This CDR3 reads CASSHTGQGARDTQYF. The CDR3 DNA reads TGTGCCAGCAGTCACACAGGACAGGGGGCTCGAGATACGCAGTATTTT.

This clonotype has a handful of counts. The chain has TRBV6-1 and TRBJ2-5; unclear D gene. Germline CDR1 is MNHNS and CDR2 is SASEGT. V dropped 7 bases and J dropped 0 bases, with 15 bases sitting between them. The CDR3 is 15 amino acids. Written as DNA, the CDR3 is TGTGCCAGCACCAAGACCGTGGGGTACCAAGAGACCCAGTACTTC. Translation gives CASTKTVGYQETQYF.

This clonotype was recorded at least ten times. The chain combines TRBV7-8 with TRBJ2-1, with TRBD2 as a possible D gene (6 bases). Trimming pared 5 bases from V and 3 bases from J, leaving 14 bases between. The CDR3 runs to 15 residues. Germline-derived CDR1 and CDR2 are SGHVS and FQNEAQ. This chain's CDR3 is CASSPRLANYNEQFF. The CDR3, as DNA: TGTGCCAGCAGCCCGAGGCTAGCGAACTACAATGAGCAGTTCTTC.